This T cell receptor (beta chain) was captured by sequencing in a study of control samples from healthy donors and cancer patients. Some clones are missing from TCRdb's copy, which holds only in-frame ones; the method was immunoSEQ multiplex PCR. Among over 75,000 clones, 82% were seen once, and the ten largest hold roughly 2%. The V end lost 3 bases, the J end lost 5 bases, and 10 bases lay between the germline ends. The germline gives CDR1 MRHNA, CDR2 SNTAGT. The CDR3 is 14 amino acids. This clonotype originated in a man in his fifties or sixties in good health. The genes are TRBV6-4 and TRBJ2-2; possibly TRBD1 for D (5 bases). The sequenced sample consisted of blood. CDR3 sequence: CASSEAGMTGELFF. In nucleotides, the CDR3 is TGTGCCAGCAGTGAGGCAGGGATGACCGGGGAGCTGTTTTTT.